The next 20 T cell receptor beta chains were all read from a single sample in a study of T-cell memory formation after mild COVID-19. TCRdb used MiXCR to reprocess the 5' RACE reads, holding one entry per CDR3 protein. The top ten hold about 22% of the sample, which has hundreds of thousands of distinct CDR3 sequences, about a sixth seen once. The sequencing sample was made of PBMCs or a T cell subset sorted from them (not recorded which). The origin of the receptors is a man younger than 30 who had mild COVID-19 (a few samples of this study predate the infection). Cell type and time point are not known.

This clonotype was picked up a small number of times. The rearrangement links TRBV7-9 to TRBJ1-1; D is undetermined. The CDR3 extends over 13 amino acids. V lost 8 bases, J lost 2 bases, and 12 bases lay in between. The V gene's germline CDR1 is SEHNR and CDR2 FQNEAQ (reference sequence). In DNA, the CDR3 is TGTGCCAGCGCAACCGCGCGTAACACTGAAGCTTTCTTT. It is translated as CASATARNTEAFF.

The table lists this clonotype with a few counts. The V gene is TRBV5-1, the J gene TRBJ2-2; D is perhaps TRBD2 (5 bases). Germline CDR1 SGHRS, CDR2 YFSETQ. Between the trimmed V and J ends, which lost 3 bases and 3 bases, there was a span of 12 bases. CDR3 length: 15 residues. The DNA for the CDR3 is TGCGCCAGCAGCTCCCGAGGGATGGACACCGGGGAGCTGTTTTTT. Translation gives CASSSRGMDTGELFF.

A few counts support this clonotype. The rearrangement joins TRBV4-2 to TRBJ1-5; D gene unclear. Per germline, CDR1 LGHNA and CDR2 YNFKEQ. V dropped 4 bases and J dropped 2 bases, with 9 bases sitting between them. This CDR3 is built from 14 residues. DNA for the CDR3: TGTGCCAGCAGCCCCGCTTGGGGCAATCAGCCCCAGCATTTT. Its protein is CASSPAWGNQPQHF.

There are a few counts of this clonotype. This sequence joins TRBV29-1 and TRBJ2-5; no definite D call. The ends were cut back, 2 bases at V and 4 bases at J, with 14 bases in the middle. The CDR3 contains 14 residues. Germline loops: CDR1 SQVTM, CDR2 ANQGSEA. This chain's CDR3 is CSVERPPDRETQYF. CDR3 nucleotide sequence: TGCAGCGTTGAACGGCCCCCGGATAGAGAGACCCAGTACTTC.

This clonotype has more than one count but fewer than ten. The CDR3 coding sequence is TGCGCCAGCCGGAAGACTAGCGGGGACACCGGGGAGCTGTTTTTT. It codes for CASRKTSGDTGELFF. J is TRBJ2-2 and V is TRBV10-2; 11 positions match TRBD2. J lost 3 bases, V lost 8 bases, and 5 bases had no gene match. Germline CDR1 and CDR2: WSHSY and SAAADI. CDR3 length: 15 amino acids.

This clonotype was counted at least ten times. CDR3 nucleotide sequence: TGCGCCAGCAGATATCTAGCGGGGGGGCCGAACAATGAGCAGTTCTTC. Its protein is CASRYLAGGPNNEQFF. The rearrangement links TRBV5-1 to TRBJ2-1; TRBD2 aligns across 12 bases. The germline CDR1 and CDR2 sequences are SGHRS and YFSETQ. V gave up 5 bases and J gave up 5 bases; unmatched junction bases: 8. This CDR3 region has 16 residues.

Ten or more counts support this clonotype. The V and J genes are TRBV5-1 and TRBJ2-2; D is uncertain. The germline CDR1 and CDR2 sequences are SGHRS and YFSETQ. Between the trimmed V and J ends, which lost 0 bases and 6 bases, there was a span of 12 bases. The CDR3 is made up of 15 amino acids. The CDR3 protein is CASSLVQLRAGELFF. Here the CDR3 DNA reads TGCGCCAGCAGCTTGGTTCAGTTAAGGGCCGGGGAGCTGTTTTTT.

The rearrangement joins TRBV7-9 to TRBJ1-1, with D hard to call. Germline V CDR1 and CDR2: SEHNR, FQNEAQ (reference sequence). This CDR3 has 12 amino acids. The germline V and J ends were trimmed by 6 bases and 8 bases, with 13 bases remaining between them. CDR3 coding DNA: TGTGCCAGCAGTTCTACATCCCAGGAAGCTTTCTTT. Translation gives CASSSTSQEAFF.

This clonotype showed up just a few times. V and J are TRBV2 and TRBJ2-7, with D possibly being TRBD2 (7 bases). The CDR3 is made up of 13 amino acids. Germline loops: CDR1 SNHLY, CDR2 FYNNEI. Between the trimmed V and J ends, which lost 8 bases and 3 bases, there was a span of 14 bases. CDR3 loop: CASPGEGDYEQYV. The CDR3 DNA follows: TGTGCCAGCCCCGGGGAGGGGGACTACGAGCAGTACGTC.

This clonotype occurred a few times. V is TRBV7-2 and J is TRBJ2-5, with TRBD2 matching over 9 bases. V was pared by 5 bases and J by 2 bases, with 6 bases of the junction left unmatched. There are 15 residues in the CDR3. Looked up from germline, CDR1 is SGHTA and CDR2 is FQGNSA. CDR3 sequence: CASSNPAGGQETQYF. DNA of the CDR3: TGTGCCAGCAGCAACCCTGCGGGGGGGCAAGAGACCCAGTACTTC.

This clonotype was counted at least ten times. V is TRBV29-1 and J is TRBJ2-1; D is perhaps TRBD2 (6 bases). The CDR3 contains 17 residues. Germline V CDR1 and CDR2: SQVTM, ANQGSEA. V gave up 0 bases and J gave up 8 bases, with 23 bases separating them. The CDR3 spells CSVEEPQTSPAPDEQFF. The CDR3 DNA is TGCAGCGTTGAAGAGCCCCAAACTAGCCCTGCCCCGGATGAGCAGTTCTTC.

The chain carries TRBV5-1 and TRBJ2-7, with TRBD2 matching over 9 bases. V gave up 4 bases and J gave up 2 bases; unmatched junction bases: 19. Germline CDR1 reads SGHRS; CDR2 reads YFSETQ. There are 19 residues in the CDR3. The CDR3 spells CASSHYAERGASITYEQYF. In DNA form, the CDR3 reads TGCGCCAGCAGCCATTACGCTGAGCGGGGGGCTTCAATCACCTACGAGCAGTACTTC.

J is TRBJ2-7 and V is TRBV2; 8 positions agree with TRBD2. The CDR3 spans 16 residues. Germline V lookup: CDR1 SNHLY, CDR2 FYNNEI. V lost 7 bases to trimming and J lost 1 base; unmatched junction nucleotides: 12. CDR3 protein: CASTDESLAGSYEQYF. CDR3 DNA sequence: TGTGCCAGCACTGACGAAAGTTTAGCGGGGTCCTACGAGCAGTACTTC.

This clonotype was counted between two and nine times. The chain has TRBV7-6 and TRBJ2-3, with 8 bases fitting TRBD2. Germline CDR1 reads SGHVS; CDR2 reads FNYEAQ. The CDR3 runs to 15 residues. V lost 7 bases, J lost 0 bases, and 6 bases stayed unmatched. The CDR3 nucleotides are TGTGCCAGCAAAAGGAGCGGGGGAAGCACAGATACGCAGTATTTT. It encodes CASKRSGGSTDTQYF.

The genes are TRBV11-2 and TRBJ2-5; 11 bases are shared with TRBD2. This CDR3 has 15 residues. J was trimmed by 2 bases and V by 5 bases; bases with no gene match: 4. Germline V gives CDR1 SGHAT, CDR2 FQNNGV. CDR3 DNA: TGTGCCAGCAGCGACCTAGCGGGGGGTCAAGAGACCCAGTACTTC. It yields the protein CASSDLAGGQETQYF. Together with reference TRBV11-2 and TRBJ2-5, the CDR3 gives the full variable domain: EAGVAQSPRYKIIEKRQSVAFWCNPISGHATLYWYQQILGQGPKLLIQFQNNGVVDDSQLPKDRFSAERLKGVDSTLKIQPAKLEDSAVYLCASSDLAGGQETQYFGPGTRLLVL.

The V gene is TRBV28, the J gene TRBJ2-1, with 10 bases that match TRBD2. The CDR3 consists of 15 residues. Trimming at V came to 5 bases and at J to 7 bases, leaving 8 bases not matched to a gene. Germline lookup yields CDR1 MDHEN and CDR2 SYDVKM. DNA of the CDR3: TGTGCCAGCAGTGAGCGGGGGGGCCATGGGAATGAGCAGTTCTTC. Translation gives CASSERGGHGNEQFF.

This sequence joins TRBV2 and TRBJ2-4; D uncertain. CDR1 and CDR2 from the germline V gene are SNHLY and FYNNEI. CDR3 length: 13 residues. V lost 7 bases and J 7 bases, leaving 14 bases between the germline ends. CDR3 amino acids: CASMALFGNIQYF. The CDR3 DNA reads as TGTGCCAGCATGGCCCTTTTCGGGAACATTCAGTACTTC. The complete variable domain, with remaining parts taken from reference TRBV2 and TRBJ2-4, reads EPEVTQTPSHQVTQMGQEVILRCVPISNHLYFYWYRQILGQKVEFLVSFYNNEISEKSEIFDDQFSVERPDGSNFTLKIRSTKLEDSAMYFCASMALFGNIQYFGAGTRLSVL.

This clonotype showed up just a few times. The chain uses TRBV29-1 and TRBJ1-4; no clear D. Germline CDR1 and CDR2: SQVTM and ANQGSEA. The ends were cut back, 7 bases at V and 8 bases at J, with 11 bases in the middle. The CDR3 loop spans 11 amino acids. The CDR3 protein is CSGLEGEKLFF. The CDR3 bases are TGCAGCGGATTGGAGGGAGAAAAACTGTTTTTT.

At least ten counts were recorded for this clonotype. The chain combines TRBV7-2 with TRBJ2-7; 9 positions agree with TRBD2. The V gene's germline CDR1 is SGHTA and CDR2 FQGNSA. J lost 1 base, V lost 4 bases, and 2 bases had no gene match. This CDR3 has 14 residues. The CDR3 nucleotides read TGTGCCAGCAGCTCGCGGGGGGGGTCCTACGAGCAGTACGTC. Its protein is CASSSRGGSYEQYV.

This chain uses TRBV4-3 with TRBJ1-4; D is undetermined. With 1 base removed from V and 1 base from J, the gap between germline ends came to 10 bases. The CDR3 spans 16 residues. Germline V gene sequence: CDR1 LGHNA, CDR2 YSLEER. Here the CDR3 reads CASSQVSVGTNEKLFF. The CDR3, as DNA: TGCGCCAGCAGCCAAGTCTCTGTAGGAACTAATGAAAAACTGTTTTTT.